This T cell receptor (beta chain) was retrieved from a study of blood T cell repertoires in COVID-19. Study-level background: Both acute and convalescent COVID-19 samples were obtained from the United States, Italy and Spain. From T cells, B-cell-depleted T cells, or PBMCs came the material, which was cDNA or gDNA.

Study processing details: Reference gene primer amplification yielded estimated nucleated cell counts. Assay: immunoSEQ multiplex PCR; the TCRdb copy retains only in-frame clones and omits some. The V and J calls and clone size are taken from that table; D and trimming were inferred from the DNA. The table shows approximately 150,000 clones, with about 92% occurring only once. The CDR3 runs to 13 residues. V was clipped by 9 bases and J by 5 bases; unmatched bases: 7. Per germline, CDR1 MDHEN and CDR2 SYDVKM. Material for sequencing was peripheral blood. This TCR was sampled from a man in his 60s with active or convalescent COVID-19. The gene calls are TRBV28 and TRBJ1-1; 9 bases map to TRBD1. CDR3 sequence (DNA): TGTGCCAGTACAGGGGGCCGGGGGACTGAAGCTTTCTTT. This sequence encodes CASTGGRGTEAFF. The full variable domain, its missing parts supplied by reference TRBV28 and TRBJ1-1, is DVKVTQSSRYLVKRTGEKVFLECVQDMDHENMFWYRQDPGLGLRLIYFSYDVKMKEKGDIPEGYSVSREKKERFSLILESASTNQTSMYLCASTGGRGTEAFFGQGTRLTVV.